The 8 T cell receptor beta chains given below trace back to one sample, sequenced in a study of blood T cell repertoires in COVID-19. Assay: immunoSEQ multiplex PCR; the TCRdb copy retains only in-frame clones and omits some. The profile shows some 200,000 clones, 70% to 85% of them singletons. The sequencing input was PBMCs or T cells enriched from blood (not recorded which). The receptors derive from a woman in her thirties or forties with acute COVID-19.

This clone has more than one count but fewer than ten. CDR3 loop: CASRFGQVNQPQHF. The DNA of the CDR3 is TGTGCCAGCAGATTTGGACAGGTTAATCAGCCCCAGCATTTT. This sequence joins TRBV19 and TRBJ1-5; 7 nucleotides agree with TRBD1. The CDR3 contains 14 residues. V lost 9 bases to trimming and J lost 4 bases; unmatched junction nucleotides: 9. CDR1 and CDR2 (germline): LNHDA, SQIVND (reference sequence).

The gene calls are TRBV5-6 and TRBJ2-7; D may be TRBD2 (5 bases). The germline V and J ends were trimmed by 2 bases and 3 bases, with 12 bases remaining between them. Per the germline V gene, CDR1 is SGHDT and CDR2 is YYEEEE. CDR3 length: 14 residues. Written as DNA, the CDR3 is TGTGCCAGCAGCTTCGGACTTTCTAACTACGAGCAGTACTTC. Translating gives CASSFGLSNYEQYF.

This clone was seen just once. The rearrangement joins TRBV4-3 to TRBJ2-3; D gene uncertain. Germline lookup yields CDR1 LGHNA and CDR2 YSLEER. This CDR3 contains 15 residues. The germline V and J ends were trimmed by 0 bases and 1 base, with 8 bases remaining between them. The CDR3 sequence: CASSQDSYGTDTQYF. CDR3 nucleotides: TGCGCCAGCAGCCAAGATAGCTATGGCACAGATACGCAGTATTTT.

The genes are TRBV11-3 and TRBJ1-4, with D possibly being TRBD1 (5 bases). The CDR3 sequence is 17 residues long. The germline gives CDR1 SGHNT, CDR2 YENEEA. V lost 1 base and J lost 8, with 20 bases in between. The CDR3 DNA is TGTGCCAGCAGCTTAGCCCCATCCCGGGGGATTGGCGAAAAACTGTTTTTT. Protein sequence: CASSLAPSRGIGEKLFF.

This chain links TRBV4-1 with TRBJ2-7; 8 bases align to TRBD2. Trimming at V came to 1 base and at J to 4 bases, leaving 18 bases not matched to a gene. Germline V lookup: CDR1 MGHRA, CDR2 YSYEKL. This CDR3 has 19 amino acids. The DNA of the CDR3 is TGCGCCAGCAGCCAAGGTTACGGGAGGGCGAGAGAGAGTGGTTACGAGCAGTACTTC. Its protein is CASSQGYGRARESGYEQYF.

This clone was seen at least ten times. The chain joins TRBV18 to TRBJ1-2, with 7 bases identical to TRBD1. CDR1 and CDR2 from the germline V gene are KGHSH and LQKENI. This CDR3 has 13 residues. V shed 4 bases, J shed 8 bases, and the junction held 7 bases outside the gene matches. CDR3 bases: TGTGCCAGCTCACTCGACAGGGTGTTAGGCTACACCTTC. Its translation: CASSLDRVLGYTF.

V and J are TRBV25-1 and TRBJ1-5, with D perhaps matching TRBD1 (5 bases). V was pared by 5 bases and J by 4 bases, with 18 bases between. CDR1 and CDR2 from the germline V gene are MGHDK and SYGVNS. There are 16 residues in the CDR3. CDR3 protein: CASSPTVGGENQPQHF. The CDR3 DNA follows: TGTGCCAGCAGTCCCACCGTTGGGGGGGAAAATCAGCCCCAGCATTTT.

CDR3 DNA sequence: TGTGCCAGCAGCCGACAGGGCGGGAATTCACCCCTCCACTTT. Protein: CASSRQGGNSPLHF. The rearrangement uses TRBV5-6 and TRBJ1-6; 7 nucleotides line up with TRBD1. Trimming removed 4 bases from V and 7 bases from J; junction bases left unmatched: 5. CDR1 is SGHDT and CDR2 is YYEEEE in the germline V gene. The CDR3 totals 14 residues.